The next 21 T cell receptor beta chains were all read from a single sample in a study of cytomegalovirus exposure and HLA in healthy donors. With 60 Vbeta and 13 Jbeta primers, the PCR was carried out. Assay: immunoSEQ multiplex PCR; the TCRdb copy retains only in-frame clones and omits some. Of 80,000 to 95,000 clones in the sample, approximately 86% were seen once. Sequencing was carried out using PBMCs. The receptors originated from a man aged 25-40 years in good health and CMV-seropositive.

This clone was picked up a small number of times. V usage is TRBV7-3 and J usage is TRBJ2-7; 11 bases match TRBD2. V lost 2 bases to trimming and J lost 3 bases; unmatched junction nucleotides: 6. Germline V gene lookup returns CDR1 SGHTA and CDR2 FQGTGA. The CDR3 contains 16 residues. DNA for the CDR3: TGTGCCAGCAGCTTACTCTGGACTAGCGGGTTCTACGAGCAGTACTTC. Amino acids: CASSLLWTSGFYEQYF.

The chain employs TRBV18 and TRBJ1-5; 7 nucleotides agree with TRBD1. The CDR3 sequence is 14 residues long. Germline CDR1 reads KGHSH; CDR2 reads LQKENI. V trimming: 6 bases; J trimming: 5 bases; junction bases outside the gene matches: 7. CDR3 bases: TGTGCCAGCTCCCCGACAGGGCCCCATCAGCCCCAGCATTTT. Translation: CASSPTGPHQPQHF.

The chain carries TRBV28 and TRBJ2-1; 11 positions match TRBD2. This CDR3 is built from 16 residues. In germline, CDR1 is MDHEN, CDR2 SYDVKM. The ends lost 9 bases at V and 5 bases at J; junction bases unmatched: 12. The CDR3 here is CASTKRASGGNNEQFF. CDR3 nucleotide sequence: TGTGCCAGTACTAAACGGGCTAGCGGGGGGAACAATGAGCAGTTCTTC.

The rearrangement uses TRBV25-1 and TRBJ2-7; D unresolved. Germline CDR1 and CDR2: MGHDK and SYGVNS. The CDR3 runs to 13 residues. V was cut by 6 bases and J by 3 bases, with 12 bases left in between. In DNA, the CDR3 is TGTGCCAGCAGCGGCCCGGCAGGCTACGAGCAGTACTTC. This codes for CASSGPAGYEQYF.

The chain couples TRBV14 to TRBJ1-5, with no clear D. V was clipped by 2 bases and J by 7 bases, with 12 bases between them. This CDR3 comprises 14 residues. From germline, CDR1 is SGHDN and CDR2 FVKESK. DNA for the CDR3: TGTGCCAGCAGCCAACCCGGGGTTGGACAGCCCCAGCATTTT. Translation: CASSQPGVGQPQHF.

This clone was detected only a few times. The chain recombines TRBV2 with TRBJ1-5; D gene unclear. Trimming left V 5 bases short and J 5 bases short, with 7 bases between. Germline CDR1 SNHLY, CDR2 FYNNEI. This CDR3 spans 12 amino acids. DNA for the CDR3: TGTGCCAGCAGTTCAGTTGATCAGCCCCAGCATTTT. Translated: CASSSVDQPQHF.

The chain couples TRBV2 to TRBJ2-1, with TRBD2 matching 12 bases. CDR1 SNHLY and CDR2 FYNNEI come from the germline V gene. Losses at the gene ends were 4 bases for V and 3 bases for J; bases not matched to a gene: 1. This CDR3 is 15 amino acids long. DNA of the CDR3: TGTGCCAGCAGTGCGGGACTAGCGGGCTACAATGAGCAGTTCTTC. It is translated as CASSAGLAGYNEQFF.

The rearrangement uses TRBV28 and TRBJ1-4; D not certain. The V gene lost 1 base and the J gene lost 8 bases, with 20 bases spanning the gap. The CDR3 is 17 residues long. Germline V gene data show CDR1 as MDHEN and CDR2 as SYDVKM. The CDR3 loop reads CASSLLFRGEGGEKLFF. The CDR3 coding sequence is TGTGCCAGCAGTTTATTGTTTCGAGGCGAGGGCGGAGAAAAACTGTTTTTT.

This clone was counted only a few times. This likely came from a read error, as a far larger clone is one base away. The chain uses TRBV5-1 and TRBJ2-2; D may be TRBD2 (6 bases). CDR3 length: 17 residues. V lost 1 base to trimming and J lost 2 bases, with 15 bases between them. Germline lookup yields CDR1 SGHRS and CDR2 YFSETQ. CDR3 amino acids: CASSLRTGRFNTGELFF. In DNA, the CDR3 is TGCGCCAGCAGCTTGCGCACCGGGAGATTTAACACCGGGGAGCTGTTTTTT.

The rearrangement joins TRBV7-9 to TRBJ2-5; 10 nucleotides match TRBD2. V dropped 5 bases and J dropped 5; count of bases not matched to a gene: 5. The CDR3 sequence is 14 residues long. CDR1 is SEHNR and CDR2 is FQNEAQ in the germline V gene (reference sequence). The CDR3 DNA reads TGTGCCAGCAGCCGTCTAGCGGGAGATGAGACCCAGTACTTC. Protein product: CASSRLAGDETQYF. Drawing the rest from reference TRBV7-9 and TRBJ2-5, the complete variable domain is DTGVSQNPRHKITKRGQNVTFRCDPISEHNRLYWYRQTLGQGPEFLTYFQNEAQLEKSRLLSDRFSAERPKGSFSTLEIQRTEQGDSAMYLCASSRLAGDETQYFGPGTRLLVL.

The rearrangement joins TRBV19 to TRBJ2-7; a possible D gene is TRBD2 (6 bases). Trimming pared 1 base from V and 1 base from J, leaving 11 bases between. The CDR3 consists of 15 residues. Germline assignment: CDR1 LNHDA and CDR2 SQIVND (reference sequence). Written as DNA, the CDR3 is TGTGCCAGTAGTATAGTTTACGGGGGTTCCTACGAGCAGTACTTC. Amino acid sequence: CASSIVYGGSYEQYF.

CDR3 sequence reads: CASSLGGVLRTDTQYF. The CDR3 DNA sequence: TGTGCCAGCAGTTTAGGGGGGGTATTGCGCACAGATACGCAGTATTTT. The chain has TRBV28 and TRBJ2-3; 7 nucleotides agree with TRBD2. The CDR3 spans 16 residues. J was trimmed by 1 base and V by 2 bases; bases with no gene match: 6. The germline V gene encodes CDR1 MDHEN and CDR2 SYDVKM.

This sequence joins TRBV4-1 and TRBJ2-6, with D unresolved. Trimming stripped 4 bases from V and 0 bases from J, with 4 bases between. CDR3 length: 14 amino acids. Per the germline V gene, CDR1 is MGHRA and CDR2 is YSYEKL. CDR3: CASSLNSGANVLTF. The DNA for the CDR3 is TGCGCCAGCAGCCTCAACTCTGGGGCCAACGTCCTGACTTTC.

The chain carries TRBV10-3 and TRBJ2-7; 10 bases map to TRBD2. The J segment lost 1 base and the V segment lost 10 bases, leaving 10 bases of the junction unmatched. The CDR3 contains 15 residues. The germline V gene has CDR1 ENHRY and CDR2 SYGVKD. The CDR3 DNA reads TGTGCCACTAGGGCGACTAGCGGGCAATCCTACGAGCAGTACTTC. The encoded protein is CATRATSGQSYEQYF.

This chain joins TRBV7-9 and TRBJ2-1, with TRBD2 matching over 10 bases. CDR3 length: 15 residues. V lost 5 bases, J lost 3 bases, and 4 bases stayed unmatched. Germline loops: CDR1 SEHNR, CDR2 FQNEAQ (reference sequence). This CDR3 reads CASSNPSGSYNEQFF. CDR3 DNA sequence: TGTGCCAGCAGCAACCCTAGCGGGAGCTACAATGAGCAGTTCTTC.

The chain is built from TRBV2 and TRBJ2-7; 9 bases agree with TRBD2. CDR1 and CDR2 from the germline V gene are SNHLY and FYNNEI. This CDR3 is 17 amino acids long. J lost 0 bases, V lost 2 bases, and 8 bases had no gene match. The CDR3 loop is CASSEPAGGPSSYEQYF. CDR3 nucleotide sequence: TGTGCCAGCAGTGAACCGGCGGGAGGGCCGAGCTCCTACGAGCAGTACTTC.

The genes are TRBV5-1 and TRBJ2-7; D perhaps matches TRBD1 (5 bases). The CDR3 runs to 17 residues. Germline CDR1 and CDR2: SGHRS and YFSETQ. V lost 0 bases to trimming and J lost 3 bases, with 19 bases between them. The DNA for the CDR3 is TGCGCCAGCAGCTTGGGGCAGGGTCCCTCGGACATCTACGAGCAGTACTTC. As protein: CASSLGQGPSDIYEQYF.

The rearrangement joins TRBV9 to TRBJ2-7; perhaps TRBD2 as D (6 bases). The CDR3 runs to 14 residues. Germline V gives CDR1 SGDLS, CDR2 YYNGEE. The V end was cut by 2 bases, the J end by 13 bases, with 22 bases between. CDR3 region: CASSVSRDGGLSYF. The CDR3, as DNA: TGTGCCAGCAGCGTGTCGCGGGATGGCGGGCTTAGCTACTTC.

The chain couples TRBV6-6 to TRBJ2-4; D might be TRBD2 (7 bases). The CDR3 consists of 16 residues. The germline CDR1 and CDR2 sequences are MNHNY and SVGAGI (reference sequence). V was shortened by 5 bases and J by 0 bases, with 14 bases between the two germline ends. CDR3 protein: CASSRGGPLAKNIQYF. The CDR3 DNA reads as TGTGCCAGCAGTAGGGGGGGCCCACTAGCCAAAAACATTCAGTACTTC.

The table lists this clone with a count of one. The chain joins TRBV2 to TRBJ2-7; TRBD2 matches at 11 bases. This CDR3 contains 16 residues. CDR1 and CDR2 from the germline V gene are SNHLY and FYNNEI. After removal of 6 bases from V and 3 bases from J, the junction contained 10 bases not matched to a gene. The CDR3 sequence: CASRVDLAGGIYEQYF. CDR3 DNA: TGTGCCAGCAGAGTCGATTTAGCGGGAGGGATCTACGAGCAGTACTTC.

This chain connects TRBV2 to TRBJ2-5; 10 bases match TRBD2. The ends lost 7 bases at V and 1 base at J; junction bases unmatched: 9. CDR1 and CDR2 (germline): SNHLY, FYNNEI. CDR3 size: 16 residues. As DNA, the CDR3 is TGTGCCAGCATGCGCGCTAGCGGGAGTCTCCAAGAGACCCAGTACTTC. Protein sequence: CASMRASGSLQETQYF.